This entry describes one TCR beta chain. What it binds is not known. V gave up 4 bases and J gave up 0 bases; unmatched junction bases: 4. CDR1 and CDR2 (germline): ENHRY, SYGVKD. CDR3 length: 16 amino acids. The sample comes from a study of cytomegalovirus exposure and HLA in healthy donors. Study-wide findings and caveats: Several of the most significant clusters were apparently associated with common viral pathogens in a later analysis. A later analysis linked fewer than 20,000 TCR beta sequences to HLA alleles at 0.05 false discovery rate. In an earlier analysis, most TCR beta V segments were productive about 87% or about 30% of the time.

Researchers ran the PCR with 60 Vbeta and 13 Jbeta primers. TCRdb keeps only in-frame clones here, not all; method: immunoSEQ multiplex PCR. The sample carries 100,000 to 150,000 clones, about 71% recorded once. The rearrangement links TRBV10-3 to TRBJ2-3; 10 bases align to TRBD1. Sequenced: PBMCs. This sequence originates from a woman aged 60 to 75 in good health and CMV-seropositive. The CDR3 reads CAISGGQGDSTDTQYF. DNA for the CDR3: TGTGCCATCAGTGGCGGACAGGGGGACAGCACAGATACGCAGTATTTT.